This T cell receptor (beta chain) was retrieved from a study of T-cell memory formation after mild COVID-19. In TCRdb, the 5' RACE reads were re-called with MiXCR into one record per CDR3 protein. The data hold just over 400,000 distinct CDR3 sequences, with more than 20% observed a single time. This CDR3 contains 14 residues. Germline loops: CDR1 ENHRY, CDR2 SYGVKD. V lost 5 bases and J 3 bases, leaving 13 bases between the germline ends. This clonotype was detected a few times. The sample comprised PBMCs or a T cell subset sorted from them (not recorded which). The TCR originated in an adult woman who had mild COVID-19 (a few samples of this study predate the infection). Cell type and time point are not known. The rearrangement uses TRBV10-3 and TRBJ1-1; tentative D call: TRBD1 (5 bases). CDR3 amino acids: CAISIRVGDTEAFF. The CDR3 DNA follows: TGTGCCATCAGTATTAGAGTGGGGGACACTGAAGCTTTCTTT.